The clone carrying this T cell receptor (beta chain) was recorded many times. Time point in this sample: before trial treatment. The presence of advanced solid tumors lacking tumor-infiltrating lymphocytes characterized eligible patients. Primers used for first-strand cDNA, a TRAV- and TRBV-specific set, covered both alpha and beta chains. A constant-region primer paired with the V-primer adapter amplified TCRs over about 19 PCR cycles. One entry per CDR3 protein results from TCRdb running MiXCR on the reads. The sample contains 75,000 to 95,000 distinct CDR3 sequences, approximately 19% of which appear only once. This record belongs to a study of low-dose radiotherapy and immunotherapy resistance in tumors. The overall study: In Cohort 2, 1 Gy per fraction was delivered every two weeks, for a total of 13 Gy over 26 weeks.

The receptor was derived from a male donor with prostate cancer. Sample: PBMCs, taken before treatment.

The CDR3 loop is CSTTVGVSSYNEQFF. CDR3 nucleotides: TGCAGCACTACTGTTGGGGTGAGCTCCTACAATGAGCAGTTCTTC. The V and J genes are TRBV29-1 and TRBJ2-1; no firm D call. From germline, CDR1 is SQVTM and CDR2 ANQGSEA. V was shortened by 8 bases and J by 0 bases, with 17 bases between the two germline ends. This CDR3 region has 15 residues.